This T cell receptor beta chain comes out of a study of CD8 T cells in Susac syndrome. General observations from the study: There was no clonal expansion in the CD4+ T cell repertoires of Susac syndrome.

A remark on this clonotype: The antigen remains unidentified.

The CDR3 contains 13 residues. With 10 bases removed from V and 3 bases from J, the gap between germline ends came to 16 bases. An amount of RNA that ranged from roughly 0.45 to 1 ug was reverse transcribed with random hexamers. Each CDR3 protein gets one entry after TCRdb re-called the immunoSEQ multiplex PCR reads with MiXCR. The table records roughly 150,000 distinct CDR3 sequences, 90% to 95% of them present only once. The sample taken for sequencing was CD4+ T cells from PBMCs. This receptor was identified in a human donor with Susac syndrome. V usage is TRBV12-3 or TRBV12-4 and J usage is TRBJ2-7; no definite D call. CDR3 in DNA: TGTGCCACCGCCCTCCAGATGAACTACGAGCAGTACTTC. Its translation: CATALQMNYEQYF.